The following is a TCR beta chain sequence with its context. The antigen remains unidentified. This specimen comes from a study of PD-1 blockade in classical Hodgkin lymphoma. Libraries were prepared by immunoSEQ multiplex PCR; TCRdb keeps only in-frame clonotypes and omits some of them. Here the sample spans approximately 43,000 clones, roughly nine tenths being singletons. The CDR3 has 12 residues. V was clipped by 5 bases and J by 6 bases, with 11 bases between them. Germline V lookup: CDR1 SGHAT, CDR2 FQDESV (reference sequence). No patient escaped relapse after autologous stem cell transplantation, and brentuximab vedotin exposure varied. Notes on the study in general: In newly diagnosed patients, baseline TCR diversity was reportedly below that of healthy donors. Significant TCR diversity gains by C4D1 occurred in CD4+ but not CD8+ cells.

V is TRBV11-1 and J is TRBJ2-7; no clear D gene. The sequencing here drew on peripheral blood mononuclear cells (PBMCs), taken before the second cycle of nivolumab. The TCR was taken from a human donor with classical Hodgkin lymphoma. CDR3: CASSPSTFEQYF. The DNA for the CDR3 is TGTGCCAGCAGCCCTTCTACATTCGAGCAGTACTTC.